The rows below give T cell receptor beta chains drawn from one sample of a study of metastatic and nonmetastatic thyroid tumors. TCRdb reanalyzed the PCR reads via MiXCR. This sample has under 50,000 clones, with approximately 24% found just once. Sample: blood. These receptors originate from a male donor with papillary thyroid cancer or a benign thyroid nodule (not recorded which). Some clones in this sample may be carry-over from other donors' samples. Each CDR3 is given with its conserved first and last residue. The D gene is left open where the match is weak. Clone size is shown for a subset of rows, as once, few, many or a class of expanded clone.

clone size,J gene,D gene,V gene,CDR3 protein,CDR3 DNA
many,TRBJ1-3,.,TRBV27,CASSLSRSGNTIYF,TGTGCCAGCAGTTTATCCCGCTCTGGAAACACCATATATTTT
many,TRBJ2-5,TRBD2,TRBV12-3/TRBV12-4,CASSFSLAGGLETQYF,TGTGCCAGCAGTTTTTCCTTAGCGGGAGGGCTGGAGACCCAGTACTTC
many,TRBJ1-4,TRBD1,TRBV6-6,CASSYSRQGGEKLFF,TGTGCCAGCAGTTACTCCAGACAGGGGGGAGAAAAACTGTTTTTT
.,TRBJ1-5,TRBD1,TRBV20-1,CSARDREAQPQHF,TGCAGTGCCAGGGACAGGGAGGCTCAGCCCCAGCATTTT
.,TRBJ1-1,TRBD1,TRBV19,CASSATGTTEAFF,TGTGCCAGTAGTGCGACAGGGACCACTGAAGCTTTCTTT
.,TRBJ1-5,.,TRBV5-1,CASSPRAGSDQPQHF,TGCGCCAGCAGCCCGCGTGCAGGATCGGATCAGCCCCAGCATTTT
.,TRBJ2-7,.,TRBV11-1,CASTPTGPLDEQYF,TGCGCCAGCACCCCAACCGGACCGCTCGACGAGCAGTACTTC
many,TRBJ2-2,.,TRBV20-1,CSARFQGGTGELFF,TGCAGTGCCAGATTTCAGGGGGGCACCGGGGAGCTGTTTTTT
many,TRBJ1-1,.,TRBV6-1,CASSPQNTEAFF,TGTGCCAGCAGCCCTCAGAACACTGAAGCTTTCTTT
.,TRBJ2-2,.,TRBV4-1,CASSQDRYTGELFF,TGCGCCAGCAGCCAAGATAGGTACACCGGGGAGCTGTTTTTT
.,TRBJ1-1,.,TRBV7-6,CASSLAFRRFCTEAFF,TGTGCCAGCAGCTTAGCTTTTCGTCGGTTCTGCACTGAAGCTTTCTTT
many,TRBJ2-7,.,TRBV20-1,CSARGPATYEQYF,TGCAGTGCTAGAGGGCCGGCAACCTACGAGCAGTACTTC
many,TRBJ1-5,TRBD1,TRBV2,CASRGQGNQPQHF,TGTGCCAGCAGGGGACAGGGAAATCAGCCCCAGCATTTT
.,TRBJ2-2,.,TRBV20-1,CSASFVGSVELFF,TGCAGTGCTAGTTTTGTGGGTAGCGTGGAGCTGTTTTTT
many,TRBJ2-6,.,TRBV4-1,CASSQGDIYSGANVLTF,TGCGCCAGCAGCCAAGGGGACATTTACTCTGGGGCCAACGTCCTGACTTTC
many,TRBJ2-1,TRBD2,TRBV5-1,CASSLALAEYNEQFF,TGCGCCAGCAGCTTGGCTCTAGCGGAGTACAATGAGCAGTTCTTC
once,TRBJ2-1,TRBD1,TRBV20-1,CSASGQGGWNEQFF,TGCAGTGCTAGTGGACAGGGGGGATGGAATGAGCAGTTCTTC
few,TRBJ1-2,.,TRBV20-1,CSARSSKDYGYTF,TGCAGTGCTAGATCATCGAAGGACTATGGCTACACCTTC
.,TRBJ1-4,.,TRBV5-1,CASSLAPRRNEKLFF,TGCGCCAGCAGCTTGGCCCCACGCCGAAATGAAAAACTGTTTTTT
many,TRBJ2-2,.,TRBV4-2,CASSQDPTGPYTGELFF,TGTGCCAGCAGCCAAGATCCTACCGGGCCCTACACCGGGGAGCTGTTTTTT
many,TRBJ2-3,TRBD2,TRBV5-5,CASSSTSAGTDTQYF,TGTGCCAGCAGTTCGACTAGCGCGGGCACAGATACGCAGTATTTT
.,TRBJ2-5,.,TRBV19,CASSIGGIQETQYF,TGTGCCAGTAGTATAGGGGGAATACAAGAGACCCAGTACTTC
few,TRBJ2-7,.,TRBV6-1,CTSTDGLGSYEQYF,TGTACCAGCACTGATGGGCTAGGGAGCTACGAGCAGTACTTC
many,TRBJ2-5,TRBD2,TRBV20-1,CSASPGLAGGWEETQYF,TGCAGTGCTAGCCCCGGACTAGCGGGAGGATGGGAAGAGACCCAGTACTTC
many,TRBJ2-7,TRBD1,TRBV15,CATSRELGGHEQYF,TGTGCCACCAGCAGAGAGTTAGGGGGCCACGAGCAGTACTTC
many,TRBJ2-5,.,TRBV7-8,CASKRRVQETQYF,TGTGCCAGCAAACGGCGGGTCCAAGAGACCCAGTACTTC
many,TRBJ2-5,.,TRBV19,CASSSTTTQYF,TGTGCCAGTAGCTCTACTACGACGCAGTACTTC
few,TRBJ2-6,.,TRBV20-1,CSAGVLQGHGGANVLTF,TGCAGTGCTGGAGTCCTCCAGGGGCACGGTGGGGCCAACGTCCTGACTTTC
.,TRBJ1-1,TRBD1,TRBV20-1,CSAIGEKQGENTEAFF,TGCAGTGCTATAGGAGAGAAACAGGGGGAGAACACTGAAGCTTTCTTT
many,TRBJ2-7,TRBD2,TRBV7-8,CASSFSGTSGNEQYF,TGTGCCAGCAGTTTCTCCGGGACTAGCGGGAACGAGCAGTACTTC
many,TRBJ2-7,.,TRBV12-3/TRBV12-4,CASSFGSSYEQYF,TGTGCCAGCAGTTTCGGCAGCTCCTACGAGCAGTACTTC
many,TRBJ2-1,TRBD2,TRBV29-1,CSVEVRQGGDEQFF,TGCAGCGTTGAAGTCAGGCAGGGAGGGGATGAGCAGTTCTTC
.,TRBJ1-2,TRBD1,TRBV19,CASTTGQHFGDYGYTF,TGTGCCAGTACTACGGGACAGCACTTTGGGGACTATGGCTACACCTTC
.,TRBJ2-7,.,TRBV6-1,CASSADGGQSYEQYF,TGTGCCAGCAGTGCGGATGGGGGGCAATCCTACGAGCAGTACTTC
many,TRBJ1-1,.,TRBV20-1,CSAREGLDTEAFF,TGCAGTGCTAGAGAGGGGTTGGACACTGAAGCTTTCTTT
.,TRBJ2-1,.,TRBV12-3/TRBV12-4,CASSAGTPLGEQFF,TGTGCCAGCAGCGCCGGGACTCCCCTCGGTGAGCAGTTCTTC
many,TRBJ1-1,.,TRBV20-1,CSARDVRGLNTEAFF,TGCAGTGCTAGAGATGTTCGAGGGTTGAACACTGAAGCTTTCTTT
many,TRBJ2-3,TRBD2,TRBV7-9,CASSPGLAGGWVDTQYF,TGTGCCAGCAGCCCAGGACTAGCGGGGGGGTGGGTAGATACGCAGTATTTT
.,TRBJ2-1,TRBD2,TRBV6-2/TRBV6-3,CASISSGTSGGYNEQFF,TGTGCCAGCATCTCTAGCGGGACTAGCGGGGGGTACAATGAGCAGTTCTTC
.,TRBJ2-2,TRBD2,TRBV11-2,CASSFLAGPTGELFF,TGTGCCAGCAGCTTTCTAGCGGGGCCCACCGGGGAGCTGTTTTTT
.,TRBJ2-7,.,TRBV2,CASSPERVPDYEQYF,TGTGCCAGCAGTCCAGAACGGGTCCCAGACTACGAGCAGTACTTC
.,TRBJ2-7,.,TRBV3-1,CASSRYNYEQYF,TGTGCCAGCAGCCGTTACAACTACGAGCAGTACTTC
.,TRBJ1-2,.,TRBV5-1,CASSSGGGYTF,TGCGCCAGCAGTTCGGGGGGTGGCTACACCTTC
many,TRBJ2-5,.,TRBV7-2,CASSLETQYF,TGTGCCAGCAGCCTGGAGACCCAGTACTTC
.,TRBJ2-7,TRBD2,TRBV5-1,CASSEGLAGLEQYF,TGCGCCAGCAGCGAAGGACTAGCGGGATTAGAGCAGTACTTC
many,TRBJ1-2,.,TRBV6-5,CASSYSVRGPNYGYTF,TGTGCCAGCAGTTACTCCGTCAGGGGCCCCAACTATGGCTACACCTTC
many,TRBJ1-1,.,TRBV3-1,CASSQDRGREAFF,TGTGCCAGCAGCCAAGATCGGGGCAGAGAAGCTTTCTTT
many,TRBJ1-2,.,TRBV4-1,CASSLLGGQTNYGYTF,TGCGCCAGCAGCTTGCTCGGGGGGCAGACTAACTATGGCTACACCTTC
.,TRBJ2-1,TRBD2,TRBV20-1,CSARDWGTSVLSSYNEQFF,TGCAGTGCTAGAGATTGGGGGACTAGCGTGCTTAGCTCTTACAATGAGCAGTTCTTC
many,TRBJ2-1,TRBD2,TRBV5-5,CASSLGTSGMQFF,TGTGCCAGCAGCTTGGGGACTAGCGGGATGCAGTTCTTC
.,TRBJ1-4,TRBD1,TRBV6-1,CASRSELGQARMGEKLFF,TGTGCCAGCAGGTCAGAACTTGGACAGGCCAGGATGGGTGAAAAACTGTTTTTT
many,TRBJ2-2,.,TRBV4-2,CASSQEATGTGELFF,TGTGCCAGCAGCCAAGAAGCAACAGGGACCGGGGAGCTGTTTTTT
few,TRBJ1-1,.,TRBV6-1,CASRPLGRGEAFF,TGTGCCAGCAGACCTTTAGGACGGGGTGAAGCTTTCTTT
many,TRBJ2-7,TRBD2,TRBV11-2,CASSATSGLYEQYF,TGTGCCAGCAGTGCGACTAGCGGTCTCTACGAGCAGTACTTC
few,TRBJ1-5,TRBD1,TRBV10-2,CATGTGQDQPQHF,TGCGCCACCGGGACAGGGCAGGATCAGCCACAGCATTTT
.,TRBJ1-6,.,TRBV20-1,CSAMGHLNSPLHF,TGCAGTGCTATGGGACACCTTAATTCACCCCTCCACTTT
.,TRBJ2-7,.,TRBV4-1,CASEGAPGEQYF,TGCGCCAGCGAAGGAGCCCCGGGCGAGCAGTACTTC
many,TRBJ1-1,.,TRBV9,CASSVGLFGNTEAFF,TGTGCCAGCAGCGTAGGGCTTTTTGGGAACACTGAAGCTTTCTTT
.,TRBJ2-6,.,TRBV28,CASSLWGTGANFLTF,TGTGCCAGCAGTTTATGGGGAACTGGGGCCAACTTCCTGACTTTC